Following are 12 T cell receptor beta chains from one sample sequenced in a study of identical twins (dated by TCRdb to the mid-2010s). Libraries came from 5' RACE. TCRdb shows the sequencer as Illumina HiSeq 2000. The raw public data were reprocessed by TCRdb itself: fastp quality trimming at Q25, MiXCR clonotype calling, in-frame beta chains only. CDR3 protein duplicates are merged, each entry listing the most common genes and DNA. The sample profile shows 350,000 to 450,000 distinct CDR3 sequences; 18% of them were found once. The ten largest clones represent roughly an eighth of the sample. Source material: naive T cells sorted from blood. The cell subset or site label for this specimen denotes: cells isolated with a human naive T-cell isolation kit. The receptors come from a man between 45 and 60 years old in good health.

The rearrangement links TRBV6-1 to TRBJ1-5; D remains ambiguous. Deletions cut 4 bases from V and 3 bases from J, with 4 bases between. The CDR3 has 12 residues. Germline loops: CDR1 MNHNS, CDR2 SASEGT. CDR3 in amino acids: CASSGFNQPQHF. The DNA for the CDR3 is TGTGCCAGCAGTGGGTTCAATCAGCCCCAGCATTTT.

This clonotype was recorded at least ten times. The chain links TRBV7-9 to TRBJ2-7, with TRBD1 identical over 8 bases. Per germline, CDR1 SEHNR and CDR2 FQNEAQ (reference sequence). The CDR3 is 14 amino acids. With V trimmed by 5 bases and J by 2 bases, 5 bases remained unmatched. CDR3 region: CASSTGQGPYEQYF. CDR3 DNA: TGTGCCAGCAGCACCGGACAGGGTCCCTACGAGCAGTACTTC.

The V gene is TRBV20-1, the J gene TRBJ2-7; D possibly corresponds to TRBD1 (5 bases). Germline CDR1 is DFQATT and CDR2 is SNEGSKA (reference sequence). V was cut by 1 base and J by 4 bases, with 20 bases left in between. CDR3 length: 16 amino acids. CDR3 bases: TGCAGTGCTAGAGGGCTCAGGGCACTCAAACCTTACGAGCAGTACTTC. It translates to CSARGLRALKPYEQYF.

This chain links TRBV20-1 with TRBJ1-5; D might be TRBD1 (6 bases). V lost 3 bases to trimming and J lost 2 bases, with 11 bases between them. The CDR3 is 14 amino acids. Germline lookup yields CDR1 DFQATT and CDR2 SNEGSKA (reference sequence). This chain's CDR3 is CSASRGAGNQPQHF. CDR3 DNA: TGCAGTGCTAGTCGGGGGGCCGGCAATCAGCCCCAGCATTTT.

This clonotype was seen a few times. The V gene is TRBV3-1, the J gene TRBJ1-4; TRBD1 matches at 7 bases. CDR3 length: 14 amino acids. V dropped 5 bases and J dropped 5; count of bases not matched to a gene: 5. Germline CDR1 LGHDT, CDR2 YNNKEL (reference sequence). The CDR3 bases are TGTGCCAGCAGCGGAGGGACAGTGAATGAAAAACTGTTTTTT. As protein: CASSGGTVNEKLFF. The whole variable domain, filled in from reference TRBV3-1 and TRBJ1-4, reads DTAVSQTPKYLVTQMGNDKSIKCEQNLGHDTMYWYKQDSKKFLKIMFSYNNKELIINETVPNRFSPKSPDKAHLNLHINSLELGDSAVYFCASSGGTVNEKLFFGSGTQLSVL.

The chain employs TRBV5-5 and TRBJ1-6; TRBD1 might be the D (5 bases). V was cut by 0 bases and J by 5 bases, with 9 bases left in between. The CDR3 runs 15 residues. CDR1 is SGHKS and CDR2 is YYEKEE in the germline V gene (reference sequence). CDR3 sequence reads: CASSLGQNHNSPLHF. CDR3 in DNA: TGTGCCAGCAGCTTGGGACAGAACCATAATTCACCCCTCCACTTT.

CDR3 sequence: CAISDPGTGKMQYF. The DNA of the CDR3 is TGTGCCATCAGTGACCCCGGGACAGGAAAAATGCAGTACTTC. V is TRBV10-3 and J is TRBJ2-7; 8 bases line up with TRBD1. V was pared by 3 bases and J by 9 bases, with 10 bases of the junction left unmatched. Germline lookup yields CDR1 ENHRY and CDR2 SYGVKD. CDR3 size: 14 residues.

This clonotype was recorded many times. The rearrangement links TRBV7-9 to TRBJ2-7; D gene unclear. This CDR3 contains 15 residues. Germline V gene data show CDR1 as SEHNR and CDR2 as FQNEAQ (reference sequence). With 10 bases removed from V and 1 base from J, the gap between germline ends came to 20 bases. Here the CDR3 reads CATTSPLETSYEQYF. CDR3 DNA sequence: TGTGCCACCACGTCCCCCCTAGAGACATCCTACGAGCAGTACTTC.

This clonotype was seen ten or more times. The chain joins TRBV3-1 to TRBJ2-1; no clear D. The CDR3 spans 17 residues. Trimming removed 0 bases from V and 6 bases from J, with 18 bases in between. In germline, CDR1 is LGHDT, CDR2 YNNKEL (reference sequence). The CDR3 DNA sequence: TGTGCCAGCAGCCAAGAATCTTTAGGTGGGCCCTGCAATGAGCAGTTCTTC. Translated: CASSQESLGGPCNEQFF.

This clonotype has a count of ten or more. The chain is built from TRBV5-1 and TRBJ2-7; no reliable D call. The germline V gene has CDR1 SGHRS and CDR2 YFSETQ. The germline V and J ends were trimmed by 4 bases and 3 bases, with 5 bases remaining between them. The CDR3 length is 11 residues. CDR3 amino acids: CASSADYEQYF. For the CDR3, the DNA is TGCGCCAGCAGCGCAGACTACGAGCAGTACTTC.

This clonotype has just a few counts. CDR3 nucleotide sequence: TGTGCCAGCAGCTTGCCGACTAGCGGGGCCCTAGATACGCAGTATTTT. Translation: CASSLPTSGALDTQYF. The chain combines TRBV7-8 with TRBJ2-3, with TRBD2 identical over 11 bases. Looked up from germline, CDR1 is SGHVS and CDR2 is FQNEAQ. This CDR3 has 16 amino acids. V shed 3 bases and J 5 bases; nucleotides not matched to a gene: 7.

There are many counts of this clonotype. The chain has TRBV10-3 and TRBJ2-3, with D hard to call. The CDR3 has 12 residues. V was shortened by 4 bases and J by 5 bases, with 7 bases between the two germline ends. Germline V CDR1 and CDR2: ENHRY, SYGVKD. CDR3 sequence: CAISGEKDTQYF. In DNA, the CDR3 is TGTGCCATCAGTGGCGAGAAAGATACGCAGTATTTT.